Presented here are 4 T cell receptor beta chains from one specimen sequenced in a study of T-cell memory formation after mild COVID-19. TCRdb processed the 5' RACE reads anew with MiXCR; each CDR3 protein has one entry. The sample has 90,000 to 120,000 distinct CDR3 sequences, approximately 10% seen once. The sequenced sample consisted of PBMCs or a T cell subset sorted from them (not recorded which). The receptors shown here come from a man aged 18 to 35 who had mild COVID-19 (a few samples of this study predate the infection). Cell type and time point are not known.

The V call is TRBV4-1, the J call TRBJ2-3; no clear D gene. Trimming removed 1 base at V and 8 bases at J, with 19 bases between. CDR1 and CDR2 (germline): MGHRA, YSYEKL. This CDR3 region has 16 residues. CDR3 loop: CASSQVWATQRVTQYF. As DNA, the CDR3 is TGCGCCAGCAGCCAAGTCTGGGCTACGCAACGGGTTACGCAGTATTTT.

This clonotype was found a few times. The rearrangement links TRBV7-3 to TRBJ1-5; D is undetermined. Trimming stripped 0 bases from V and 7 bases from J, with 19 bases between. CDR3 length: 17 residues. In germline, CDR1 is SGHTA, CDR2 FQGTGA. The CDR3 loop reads CASSLTYGFAGKQPQHF. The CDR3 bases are TGTGCCAGCAGCTTAACGTATGGATTCGCGGGAAAACAGCCCCAGCATTTT.

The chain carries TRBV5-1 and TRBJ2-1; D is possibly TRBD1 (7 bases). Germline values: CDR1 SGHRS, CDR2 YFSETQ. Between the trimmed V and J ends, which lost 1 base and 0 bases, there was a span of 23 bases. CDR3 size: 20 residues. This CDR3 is CASSLKRFGGGQTSYNEQFF. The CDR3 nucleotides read TGCGCCAGCAGCTTGAAGAGGTTTGGAGGGGGCCAGACCTCCTACAATGAGCAGTTCTTC.

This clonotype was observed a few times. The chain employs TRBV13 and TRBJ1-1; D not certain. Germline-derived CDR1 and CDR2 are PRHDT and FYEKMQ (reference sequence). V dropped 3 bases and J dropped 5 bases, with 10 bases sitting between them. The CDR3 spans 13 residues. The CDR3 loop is CASSLAQWTEAFF. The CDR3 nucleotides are TGTGCCAGCAGCTTGGCTCAGTGGACTGAAGCTTTCTTT.